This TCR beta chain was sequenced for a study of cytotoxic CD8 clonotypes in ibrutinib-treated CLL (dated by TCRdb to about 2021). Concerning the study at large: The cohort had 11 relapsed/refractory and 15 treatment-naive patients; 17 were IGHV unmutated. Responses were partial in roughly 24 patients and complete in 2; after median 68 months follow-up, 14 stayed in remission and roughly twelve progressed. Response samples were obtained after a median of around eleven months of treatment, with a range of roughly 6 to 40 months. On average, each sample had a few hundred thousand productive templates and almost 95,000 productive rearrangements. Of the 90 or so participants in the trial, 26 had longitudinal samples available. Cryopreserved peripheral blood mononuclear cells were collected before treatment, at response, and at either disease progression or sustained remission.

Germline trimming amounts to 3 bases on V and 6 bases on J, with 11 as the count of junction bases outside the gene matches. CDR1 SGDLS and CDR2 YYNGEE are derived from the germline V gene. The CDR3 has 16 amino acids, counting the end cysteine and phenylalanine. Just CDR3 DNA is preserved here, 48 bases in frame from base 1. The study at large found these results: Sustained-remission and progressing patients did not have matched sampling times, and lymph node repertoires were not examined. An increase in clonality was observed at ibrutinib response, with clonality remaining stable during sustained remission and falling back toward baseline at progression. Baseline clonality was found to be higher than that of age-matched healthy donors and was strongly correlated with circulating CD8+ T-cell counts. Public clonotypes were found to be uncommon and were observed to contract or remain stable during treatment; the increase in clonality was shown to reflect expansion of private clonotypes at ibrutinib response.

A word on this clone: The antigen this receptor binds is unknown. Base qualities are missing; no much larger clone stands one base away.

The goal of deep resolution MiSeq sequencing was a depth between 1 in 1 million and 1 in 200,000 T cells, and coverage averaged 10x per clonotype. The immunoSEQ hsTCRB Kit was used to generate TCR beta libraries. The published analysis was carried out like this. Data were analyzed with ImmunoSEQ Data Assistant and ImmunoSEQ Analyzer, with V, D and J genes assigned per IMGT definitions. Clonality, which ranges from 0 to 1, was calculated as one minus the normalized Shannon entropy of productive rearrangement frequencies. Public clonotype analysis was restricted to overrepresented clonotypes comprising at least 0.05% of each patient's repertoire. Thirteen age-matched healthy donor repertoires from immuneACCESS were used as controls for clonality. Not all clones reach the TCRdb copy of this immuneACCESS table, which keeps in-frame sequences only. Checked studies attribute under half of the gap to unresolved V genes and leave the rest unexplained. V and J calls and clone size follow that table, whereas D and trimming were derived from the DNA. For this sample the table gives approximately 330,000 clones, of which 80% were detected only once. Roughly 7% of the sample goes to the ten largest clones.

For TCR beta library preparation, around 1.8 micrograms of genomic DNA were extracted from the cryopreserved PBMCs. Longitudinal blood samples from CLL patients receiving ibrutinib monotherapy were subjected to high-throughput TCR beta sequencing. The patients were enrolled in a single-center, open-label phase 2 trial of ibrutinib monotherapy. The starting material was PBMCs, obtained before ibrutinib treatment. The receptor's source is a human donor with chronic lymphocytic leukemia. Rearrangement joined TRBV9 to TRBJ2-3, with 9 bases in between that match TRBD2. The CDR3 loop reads CASSAGTSRLLDTQYF. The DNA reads TGTGCCAGCAGCGCCGGGACTAGCCGGCTGTTGGATACGCAGTATTTT.